The clone carrying this TCR beta chain was counted at least ten times. The data were taken from a study of immune characterization of retroperitoneal liposarcoma. This CDR3 spans 16 amino acids. Germline loops: CDR1 MNHNY, CDR2 SVGAGI (reference sequence). TCRdb processed the PCR reads anew with MiXCR; each CDR3 protein has one entry. The sample comprises about 18,000 distinct CDR3 sequences, around 40% of which are singletons, and approximately 8% rests with the top ten. Sequenced sample: blood. The receptor's source is a male donor with retroperitoneal liposarcoma. The gene calls are TRBV6-6 and TRBJ2-1; D uncertain. TRBJ2-7 matches the DNA end more closely, so the J call is doubtful. The CDR3 spells CASSYLSISSYNEQYF. CDR3 coding DNA: TGTGCCAGCAGTTACCTCAGCATAAGCTCCTACAATGAGCAGTACTTC.